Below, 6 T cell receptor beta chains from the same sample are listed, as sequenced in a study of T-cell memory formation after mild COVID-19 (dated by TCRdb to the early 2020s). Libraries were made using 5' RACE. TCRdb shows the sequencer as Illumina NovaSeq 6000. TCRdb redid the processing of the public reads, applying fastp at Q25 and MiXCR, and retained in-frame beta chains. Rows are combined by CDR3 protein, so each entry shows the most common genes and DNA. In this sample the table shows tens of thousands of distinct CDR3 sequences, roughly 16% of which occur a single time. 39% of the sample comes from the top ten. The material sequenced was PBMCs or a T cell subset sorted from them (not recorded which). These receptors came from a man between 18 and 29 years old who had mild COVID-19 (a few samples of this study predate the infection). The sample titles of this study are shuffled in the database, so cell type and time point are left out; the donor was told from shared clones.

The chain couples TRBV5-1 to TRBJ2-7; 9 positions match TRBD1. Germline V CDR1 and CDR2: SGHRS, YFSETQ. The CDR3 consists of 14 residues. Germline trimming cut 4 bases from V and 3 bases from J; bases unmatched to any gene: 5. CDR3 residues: CASSLRDRVYEQYF. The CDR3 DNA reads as TGCGCCAGCAGCCTCCGGGACAGGGTCTACGAGCAGTACTTC.

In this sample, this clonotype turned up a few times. The CDR3 DNA follows: TGTGCCAGCAGCTTATCTTTGTCAGACCAAGAGACCCAGTACTTC. It codes for CASSLSLSDQETQYF. The chain has TRBV7-8 and TRBJ2-5; D is unclear. The V gene's germline CDR1 is SGHVS and CDR2 FQNEAQ. The CDR3 is 15 amino acids. Trimming took off 2 bases at V and 0 bases at J, with 10 bases between the two ends.

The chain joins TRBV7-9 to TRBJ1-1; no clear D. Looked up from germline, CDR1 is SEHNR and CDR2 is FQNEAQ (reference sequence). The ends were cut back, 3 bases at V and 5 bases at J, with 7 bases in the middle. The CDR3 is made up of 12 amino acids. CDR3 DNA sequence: TGTGCCAGCAGCTTGCTAGGGACTGAAGCTTTCTTT. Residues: CASSLLGTEAFF.

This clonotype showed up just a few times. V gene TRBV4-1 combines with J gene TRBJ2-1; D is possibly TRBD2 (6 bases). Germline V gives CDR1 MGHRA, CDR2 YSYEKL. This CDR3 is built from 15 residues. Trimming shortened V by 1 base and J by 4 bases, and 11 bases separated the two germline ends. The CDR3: CASSQGLAQYNEQFF. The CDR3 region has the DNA TGCGCCAGCAGCCAAGGTCTAGCGCAGTACAATGAGCAGTTCTTC.

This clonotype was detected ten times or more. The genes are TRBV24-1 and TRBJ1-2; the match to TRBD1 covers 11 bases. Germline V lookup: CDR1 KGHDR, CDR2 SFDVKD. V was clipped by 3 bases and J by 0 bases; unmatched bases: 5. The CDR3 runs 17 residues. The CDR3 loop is CATSDGGTGGTNYGYTF. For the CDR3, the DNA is TGTGCCACCAGTGATGGCGGGACAGGGGGTACTAACTATGGCTACACCTTC.

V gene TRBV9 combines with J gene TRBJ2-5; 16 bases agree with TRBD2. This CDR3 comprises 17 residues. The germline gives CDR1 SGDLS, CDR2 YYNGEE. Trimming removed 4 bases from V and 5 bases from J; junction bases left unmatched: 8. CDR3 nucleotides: TGTGCCAGCAGCCCCGGGACTAGCGGGGGGGCCTGGGAGACCCAGTACTTC. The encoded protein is CASSPGTSGGAWETQYF.